Given below is one T cell receptor beta chain in context. The antigen is not known. Sequenced by immunoSEQ multiplex PCR; TCRdb stores in-frame clones only, minus some. The sample holds some 95,000 clones, about 88% seen once. The sample comes from a study of T cell responses to AZD1222 COVID-19 vaccine. V gave up 8 bases and J gave up 7 bases; unmatched junction bases: 3. This CDR3 spans 12 amino acids. In germline, CDR1 is SGHRS, CDR2 YFSETQ. Overall study results and limits: Variant regions that are unmutated are reportedly the target of nearly half of spike-specific TCRs.

The sequencing here drew on peripheral blood, taken on day 0 of AZD1222 vaccination. This clonotype originated in an adult in good health. This chain uses TRBV5-1 with TRBJ1-6; 7 nucleotides line up with TRBD1. The CDR3 DNA is TGCGCCAGTGGGGACAGCAATTCACCCCTCCACTTT. Translation gives CASGDSNSPLHF.